Listed below are T cell receptor beta chains from one sample, sequenced in a study of blood T cell repertoires in COVID-19. Generated by immunoSEQ multiplex PCR, the TCRdb table keeps only in-frame clones and is missing some. Of roughly 140,000 clones listed, 84% are singletons. Sample: peripheral blood. The receptors were gathered from a man in his 60s with active or convalescent COVID-19. Each CDR3 is given with its conserved first and last residue. The D gene is left open where the match is weak. The listing skips clone size in some rows; elsewhere it reads once, few, many or a size class.

NA TRBJ2-1 TRBD2 TRBV7-8 TGTGCCAGCAGCATGACTAGCGGGGGGAATGAGCAGTTCTTC CASSMTSGGNEQFF
NA TRBJ1-2 NA TRBV7-9 TGTGCCAGCAGCTTTGGGGGCCACTATGGCTACACCTTC CASSFGGHYGYTF
NA TRBJ2-5 NA TRBV14 TGTGCCAGCAGCCATGGCGGACAGATGTCTCAAGAGACCCAGTACTTC CASSHGGQMSQETQYF
NA TRBJ2-1 NA TRBV2 TGTGCCAGCAGAGACAACCGCAATGAGCAGTTCTTC CASRDNRNEQFF
NA TRBJ1-2 NA TRBV6-1 TGTGCCAGCAGTGAAGGGGGGGGAGGCTATGGCTACACCTTC CASSEGGGGYGYTF
NA TRBJ2-7 TRBD2 TRBV30 TGTGCCTGGAGTGTGAGCGGGGGCTCCTACGAGCAGTACTTC CAWSVSGGSYEQYF
NA TRBJ2-2 NA TRBV4-3 TGCGCCAGCAGCCAAGATCAGGGGTTGAACACCGGGGAGCTGTTTTTT CASSQDQGLNTGELFF
NA TRBJ2-1 TRBD1 TRBV11-3 TGTGCCAGCAGCTTAGAAAGGGGGCAATACAATGAGCAGTTCTTC CASSLERGQYNEQFF
NA TRBJ1-4 TRBD1 TRBV27 TGTGCCAGCAGTTTAGGCCCTAGGGGACAGGGCCAGCACCGAGTTTTAAAACTGTTTTTT CASSLGPRGQGQHRVLKLFF
NA TRBJ1-1 TRBD1 TRBV4-1 TGCGCCAGCAGCCCCCCGGGACAGGGGATCGCTGAAGCTTTCTTT CASSPPGQGIAEAFF
NA TRBJ1-1 NA TRBV5-1 TGCGCCAGCAGCTTGGTAAAACTCACAGGGCGTCTTAAAACTGAAGCTTTCTTT CASSLVKLTGRLKTEAFF
NA TRBJ1-3 TRBD1 TRBV12-5 TGTGCTAGTGGTTTGCTACAGGGGGGTGGAAACACCATATATTTT CASGLLQGGGNTIYF
NA TRBJ2-5 NA TRBV11-3 TGTGCCAGCAGCTTCAGTGGTCGTGTTGAGACCCAGTACTTC CASSFSGRVETQYF
NA TRBJ1-1 TRBD1 TRBV11-2 TGTGCCAGCAGCCGACAGGGTTCGAACACTGAAGCTTTCTTT CASSRQGSNTEAFF
NA TRBJ1-5 TRBD1 TRBV9 TGTGCCAGCAGCGCCTCGACAGGGCCCAATCAGCCCCAGCATTTT CASSASTGPNQPQHF
NA TRBJ1-2 TRBD1 TRBV25-1 TGTGCCAGCAGTGATGACAGGGAGTATGGTGGCTACACCTTC CASSDDREYGGYTF
NA TRBJ2-3 NA TRBV5-1 TGCGCCAGCAGCTTGGAAATTTCGGATACGCAGTATTTT CASSLEISDTQYF
NA TRBJ2-3 TRBD2 TRBV3-1/TRBV3-2 TGTGCCAGCAGCCTCCGCGGGGGTAGCACAGATACGCAGTATTTT CASSLRGGSTDTQYF
once TRBJ1-1 NA TRBV10-3 TGTGCCATCAGTGAGAGCCCACCCCCTGAAGCTTTCTTT CAISESPPPEAFF
NA TRBJ1-3 NA TRBV2 TGTGCCAGCAGTGAAGCGACGGGGGCTGGAAACACCATATATTTT CASSEATGAGNTIYF
NA TRBJ1-3 NA TRBV6-5 TGTGCCAGCACAGGTGGAAACACCATATATTTT CASTGGNTIYF
NA TRBJ2-5 TRBD1 TRBV12-5 TGTGCTAGTGGTTTCCGGGACAGGGAGGTAGAGACCCAGTACTTC CASGFRDREVETQYF
NA TRBJ2-2 NA TRBV6-6 TGTGCCAGCAGTTACGAGTTGGACAGGAACACCGGGGAGCTGTTTTTT CASSYELDRNTGELFF
NA TRBJ2-5 NA TRBV5-5 TGTGCCAGCAGCTTGGGTGCGGGGCTGTACCAAGAGACCCAGTACTTC CASSLGAGLYQETQYF
NA TRBJ2-5 TRBD2 TRBV5-1 TGCGCCAGCAGCTTGGGGCTAGCGGGAGAGACCGCTTCCATCCGGCAGGAGACCCAGTACTTC CASSLGLAGETASIRQETQYF
NA TRBJ2-2 TRBD1 TRBV29-1 TGCAGCGTAATAGACCCGGGACAGGGTTGGACCGGGGAGCTGTTTTTT CSVIDPGQGWTGELFF
once TRBJ1-5 NA TRBV18 TGTGCCAGCTCACCGGGGGGATCCCAGCCCCAGCATTTT CASSPGGSQPQHF
NA TRBJ1-2 TRBD1 TRBV6-4 TGTGCCAGCAGCCCGGGACAGGGAAAAACCTATGGCTACACCTTC CASSPGQGKTYGYTF
NA TRBJ1-2 TRBD1 TRBV19 TGTGCCAGTAGTACGACAGGGGGCGCGAATGGCTACACCTTC CASSTTGGANGYTF
NA TRBJ1-5 NA TRBV5-8 TGTGCCAGCAGCTATGGGACATTCTTCCAGCCCCAGCATTTT CASSYGTFFQPQHF
NA TRBJ1-2 TRBD1 TRBV30 TGTGCCTGGATTGGGCTCGGGACAGGGGGGTTCGGCTATGGCTACACCTTC CAWIGLGTGGFGYGYTF
NA TRBJ1-6 NA TRBV4-1 TGCGCCAGCAGCCAAGCTGCGGAGCATTCACCCCTCCACTTT CASSQAAEHSPLHF
NA TRBJ2-2 TRBD2 TRBV27 TGTGCCAGCAGTCCGACTAGCGGGGGGGAGCTGTTTTTT CASSPTSGGELFF
NA TRBJ2-2 TRBD1 TRBV9 TGTGCCAGTAGCGCGCAGGGACAGGGCTACACCGGGGAGCTGTTTTTT CASSAQGQGYTGELFF
NA TRBJ1-1 TRBD1 TRBV5-1 TGCGCCAGCAGCCCGGGACAGACGAACACTGAAGCTTTCTTT CASSPGQTNTEAFF
NA TRBJ1-3 NA TRBV7-2 TGTGCCAGCAGCAAGGACTCGAGCTCTGGAAACACCATATATTTT CASSKDSSSGNTIYF
NA TRBJ2-3 NA TRBV6-4 TGTGCCAGCAGTGCCACAGGGGAGGAGACAGATACGCAGTATTTT CASSATGEETDTQYF
few TRBJ2-1 TRBD2 TRBV18 TGTGCCAGCTCACCATCAGCGGGAACCTACAATGAGCAGTTCTTC CASSPSAGTYNEQFF
NA TRBJ2-3 TRBD2 TRBV27 TGTGCCAGCAGTTTTGGGGTAGCGGGGCGCACAGATACGCAGTATTTT CASSFGVAGRTDTQYF
few TRBJ1-2 NA TRBV5-1 TGCGCCAGCAGCTCGACAGGCAACTATGGCTACACCTTC CASSSTGNYGYTF
NA TRBJ2-5 TRBD1 TRBV29-1 TGCAGCGTCCAAAACAGGGGGCGAGTAGAGACCCAGTACTTC CSVQNRGRVETQYF
NA TRBJ1-6 TRBD1 TRBV6-2/TRBV6-3 TGTGCCAGCAGTGCCCGGGACAGGACTTTGCCCCTCCACTTT CASSARDRTLPLHF
NA TRBJ2-1 TRBD2 TRBV7-2 TGTGCCAGCAGCTTTGGGGTAGCGGGAGTATTTGAGCAGTTCTTC CASSFGVAGVFEQFF
NA TRBJ2-3 NA TRBV6-5 TGTGCCAGCAGAGCGGGAGGACAGGGACCAGATACGCAGTATTTT CASRAGGQGPDTQYF
NA TRBJ2-1 NA TRBV19 TGTGCCAGTAGTATCCCGCAGGGAAGGGGCAATGAGCAGTTCTTC CASSIPQGRGNEQFF
NA TRBJ1-1 NA TRBV18 TGTGCCAGCTCATTGGGTGGGGCTGGGGCTGAAGCTTTCTTT CASSLGGAGAEAFF
NA TRBJ1-2 TRBD1 TRBV24-1 TGTGCCACCAGTGATCCGACAGGGGGCAACTATGGCTACACCTTC CATSDPTGGNYGYTF
few TRBJ1-2 TRBD1 TRBV5-1 TGCGCCAGCAGCCTAGGACAGGGGTTAAACTATGGCTACACCTTC CASSLGQGLNYGYTF
once TRBJ2-5 TRBD1 TRBV6-6 TGTGCCAGCGAGTTAACGACCGACAGGGTAGAGACCCAGTACTTC CASELTTDRVETQYF
NA TRBJ1-1 TRBD1 TRBV19 TGTGCCAGTACCCGTCAACCGGGACAGGGGTCATCCTTTAAAGCTTTCTTT CASTRQPGQGSSFKAFF
NA TRBJ1-1 NA TRBV14 TGTGCCAGCAGCCAGCCAGGGCTGACGAACACTGAAGCTTTCTTT CASSQPGLTNTEAFF
once TRBJ2-5 TRBD1 TRBV5-8 TGTGCCAGCAGCTCCCTCGGGACAGTCTACCTAGCCCAGTACTTC CASSSLGTVYLAQYF
NA TRBJ1-2 NA TRBV9 TGTGCCAGCAGCTCCTCCTTTTATGGCTACACCTTC CASSSSFYGYTF